Below, one T cell receptor beta chain is given with its context. Profiling relied on immunoSEQ multiplex PCR, and the TCRdb table lists in-frame clones only, not all of them. Here the sample spans 65,000 to 75,000 clones, around 90% being singletons. This sample was taken from a study of T cell changes during pregnancy in multiple sclerosis. Germline CDR1 and CDR2: LNHDA and SQIVND (reference sequence). J gave up 9 bases and V 5 bases, and 1 base lay outside the gene matches. CDR3 length equals 13 residues. The clonotype was recovered from a female donor in good health, enrolled as a control in a pregnancy study. The sequenced sample was peripheral blood, obtained after pregnancy. The chain recombines TRBV19 with TRBJ2-1; TRBD2 aligns across 13 bases. CDR3 DNA: TGTGCCAGTAGTGGGACTAGCGGGATTGAGCAGTTCTTC. Translation gives CASSGTSGIEQFF.